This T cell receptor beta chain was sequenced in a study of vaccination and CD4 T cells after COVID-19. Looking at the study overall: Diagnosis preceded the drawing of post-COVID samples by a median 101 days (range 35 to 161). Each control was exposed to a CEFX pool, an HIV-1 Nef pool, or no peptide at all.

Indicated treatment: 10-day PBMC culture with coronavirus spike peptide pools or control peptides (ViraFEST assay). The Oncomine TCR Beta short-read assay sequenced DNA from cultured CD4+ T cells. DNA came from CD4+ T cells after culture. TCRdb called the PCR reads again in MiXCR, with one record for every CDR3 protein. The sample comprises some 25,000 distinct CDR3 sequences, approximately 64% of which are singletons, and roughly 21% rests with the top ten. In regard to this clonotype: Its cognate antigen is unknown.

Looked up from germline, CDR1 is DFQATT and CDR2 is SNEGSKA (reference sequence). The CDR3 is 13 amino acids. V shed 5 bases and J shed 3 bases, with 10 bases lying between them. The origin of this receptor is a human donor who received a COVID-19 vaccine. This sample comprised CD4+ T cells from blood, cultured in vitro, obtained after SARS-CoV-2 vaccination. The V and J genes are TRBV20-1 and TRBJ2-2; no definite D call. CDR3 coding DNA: TGCAGTGCTCCTACGGCCCACACCGGGGAGCTGTTTTTT. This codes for CSAPTAHTGELFF.